The 14 T cell receptor beta chains below all came from one sample that was sequenced in a study of early stage breast cancer tumors. Using immunoSEQ multiplex PCR, the repertoire was profiled, and TCRdb retains in-frame clones only, with some absent. The sample lists fewer than 50,000 clones, approximately 72% seen once, with more than 5.5% in the top ten. Sequencing used blood. The source is a person aged 45-60 years with breast cancer.

The chain combines TRBV9 with TRBJ2-1; 12 bases are a match to TRBD2. Trimming cost V 3 bases and J 6 bases; bases outside gene matches: 10. There are 17 residues in the CDR3. Germline values: CDR1 SGDLS, CDR2 YYNGEE. The CDR3 loop reads CASSGTSGRYVGNEQFF. The CDR3 bases are TGTGCCAGCAGCGGCACTAGCGGGAGGTACGTCGGCAATGAGCAGTTCTTC.

V gene TRBV6-6 combines with J gene TRBJ2-7; 9 nucleotides align to TRBD1. CDR1 and CDR2 from the germline V gene are MNHNY and SVGAGI (reference sequence). The CDR3 sequence is 16 residues long. V was clipped by 2 bases and J by 5 bases; unmatched bases: 10. As DNA, the CDR3 is TGTGCCAGCAGTTACGCCCCCGGGACAGGGTACCACGAGCAGTACTTC. Protein product: CASSYAPGTGYHEQYF.

CDR3 nucleotides: TGTGCCTGGAGTACTAGCACAGATACGCAGTATTTT. Translating gives CAWSTSTDTQYF. V usage is TRBV30 and J usage is TRBJ2-3, with D uncertain. Germline values: CDR1 GTSNPN, CDR2 SVGIG (reference sequence). Trimming removed 2 bases at V and 0 bases at J, with 3 bases between. This CDR3 contains 12 residues.

This clone was seen a few times. The rearrangement joins TRBV5-1 to TRBJ2-7; 7 bases match TRBD1. V lost 4 bases, J lost 1 base, and 5 bases stayed unmatched. Germline V gives CDR1 SGHRS, CDR2 YFSETQ. The CDR3 length is 14 residues. This CDR3 is CASSKGTDSYEQYF. In DNA, the CDR3 is TGCGCCAGCAGCAAGGGGACAGATTCCTACGAGCAGTACTTC.

This chain joins TRBV5-1 and TRBJ1-1; possible D gene TRBD1, 5 bases. Germline CDR1 and CDR2: SGHRS and YFSETQ. V was pared by 0 bases and J by 4 bases, with 10 bases between. This CDR3 has 14 amino acids. CDR3 amino acids: CASSLERGSTEAFF. CDR3 coding DNA: TGCGCCAGCAGCTTGGAGCGGGGCAGCACTGAAGCTTTCTTT.

The chain joins TRBV5-1 to TRBJ2-5; D possibly corresponds to TRBD1 (7 bases). V shed 4 bases and J shed 2 bases, with 21 bases lying between them. Germline V gene sequence: CDR1 SGHRS, CDR2 YFSETQ. The CDR3 spans 17 residues. The CDR3 nucleotides are TGCGCCAGCAGCCAGGGGGGAGCACCGGGACTTCAAGAGACCCAGTACTTC. This encodes CASSQGGAPGLQETQYF. The full variable domain, completed using reference TRBV5-1 and TRBJ2-5, is KAGVTQTPRYLIKTRGQQVTLSCSPISGHRSVSWYQQTPGQGLQFLFEYFSETQRNKGNFPGRFSGRQFSNSRSEMNVSTLELGDSALYLCASSQGGAPGLQETQYFGPGTRLLVL.

V and J are TRBV15 and TRBJ1-5, with D perhaps TRBD1 (5 bases). The CDR3 totals 17 residues. CDR1 and CDR2 from the germline V gene are LNHNV and YYDKDF (reference sequence). V lost 1 base and J lost 7, with 20 bases in between. Here the CDR3 DNA reads TGTGCCACCAGCAGAGTTCGTCCTCTCAGGGAGGTACAGCCCCAGCATTTT. Translated, it gives CATSRVRPLREVQPQHF.

This clone was observed a few times. The sample carries other DNA sequences with the same CDR3. The V gene is TRBV5-6, the J gene TRBJ2-1; TRBD1 agrees at 10 bases. Germline lookup yields CDR1 SGHDT and CDR2 YYEEEE. This CDR3 spans 15 amino acids. V gave up 6 bases and J gave up 15 bases; unmatched junction bases: 18. CDR3 DNA sequence: TGTGCCAGCAACCAAGACAGGGGGCGGATAAATATCCTGTTCTTC. The encoded protein is CASNQDRGRINILFF. Supplemented by reference TRBV5-6 and TRBJ2-1, the full variable domain reads DAGVTQSPTHLIKTRGQQVTLRCSPKSGHDTVSWYQQALGQGPQFIFQYYEEEERQRGNFPDRFSGHQFPNYSSELNVNALLLGDSALYLCASNQDRGRINILFFGPGTRLTVL.

The genes are TRBV28 and TRBJ1-2; 7 bases align to TRBD1. The CDR3 contains 15 residues. Losses at the gene ends were 2 bases for V and 8 bases for J; bases not matched to a gene: 11. Germline V lookup: CDR1 MDHEN, CDR2 SYDVKM. The CDR3 loop reads CASSLGGQIYKGYTF. DNA for the CDR3: TGTGCCAGCAGTTTAGGGGGACAGATCTATAAGGGCTACACCTTC.

The chain uses TRBV27 and TRBJ1-3; no firm D call. Germline V gives CDR1 MNHEY, CDR2 SMNVEV (reference sequence). The CDR3 runs to 13 residues. V was shortened by 3 bases and J by 0 bases, with 3 bases between the two germline ends. Written as DNA, the CDR3 is TGTGCCAGCAGTTTCAGCTCTGGAAACACCATATATTTT. Translated, it gives CASSFSSGNTIYF.

This chain connects TRBV12-5 to TRBJ2-1, with D maybe TRBD1 (5 bases). Germline values: CDR1 LGHNT, CDR2 FRNRAP. V was shortened by 2 bases and J by 2 bases, with 16 bases between the two germline ends. This CDR3 is built from 17 residues. CDR3 nucleotides: TGTGCTAGTGGTTTGATCAGGGCCCTGGGGCCCTACAATGAGCAGTTCTTC. This codes for CASGLIRALGPYNEQFF.

This clone was observed a handful of times. The chain carries TRBV5-1 and TRBJ1-4; 8 bases agree with TRBD1. Germline CDR1 reads SGHRS; CDR2 reads YFSETQ. There are 15 residues in the CDR3. The ends lost 2 bases at V and 8 bases at J; junction bases unmatched: 8. The CDR3 loop is CASSFGTGQAEKLFF. The CDR3 DNA follows: TGCGCCAGCAGCTTCGGGACAGGCCAAGCCGAAAAACTGTTTTTT.

The chain joins TRBV6-5 to TRBJ2-7; D unclear. The germline V gene has CDR1 MNHEY and CDR2 SVGAGI. The CDR3 runs 15 residues. V lost 0 bases, J lost 1 base, and 10 bases lay in between. CDR3 sequence (DNA): TGTGCCAGCAGTTACTCGTCAGGATTATCCTACGAGCAGTACTTC. Protein product: CASSYSSGLSYEQYF.

This clone was observed a few times. The gene calls are TRBV19 and TRBJ1-6; 7 nucleotides agree with TRBD1. Germline CDR1 and CDR2: LNHDA and SQIVND (reference sequence). V was pared by 8 bases and J by 7 bases, with 8 bases of the junction left unmatched. The CDR3 is 14 residues long. CDR3 DNA: TGTGCCAGTCGATCGCAGGGGGGAAATTCACCCCTCCACTTT. Protein: CASRSQGGNSPLHF.